The rows below give T cell receptor beta chains drawn from one sample of a study of CD8 T cells in Susac syndrome. TCRdb analysed the immunoSEQ multiplex PCR reads with MiXCR anew, one entry per CDR3 protein. The table records a few hundred thousand distinct CDR3 sequences, 85% of them present only once. Sequencing was carried out using CD8+ T cells from PBMCs. The receptor source for this set is a human donor with multiple sclerosis. Both conserved end residues are part of each CDR3. The D gene is left open where the match is weak. Where a row states a size, it is once, few, many or the class of an expanded clone; other rows omit it.

abundance	v_gene	d_gene	j_gene	CDR3aa	CDR3nt
once	TRBV19	TRBD1	TRBJ2-3	CASSTRQGDDTDTQYF	TGTGCCAGTAGTACCCGACAGGGGGACGACACAGATACGCAGTATTTT
-	TRBV4-1	-	TRBJ2-7	CASSQDMTLLGEQYF	TGCGCCAGCAGCCAAGATATGACTCTCCTCGGGGAGCAGTACTTC
-	TRBV2	-	TRBJ1-5	CASSEGEGLGNQPQHF	TGTGCCAGCAGTGAAGGCGAGGGGCTCGGCAATCAGCCCCAGCATTTT
-	TRBV30	TRBD2	TRBJ2-3	CAWMSGSGTDTQYF	TGTGCCTGGATGAGCGGGAGCGGCACAGATACGCAGTATTTT
once	TRBV3-1	-	TRBJ2-7	CASSQEIRGDEQYF	TGTGCCAGCAGCCAAGAAATCCGAGGAGACGAGCAGTACTTC
once	TRBV2	-	TRBJ2-3	CASSENGHLTDTQYF	TGTGCCAGCAGTGAAAACGGCCACCTCACAGATACGCAGTATTTT
-	TRBV12-3/TRBV12-4	-	TRBJ2-3	CASSLASYPPDTQYF	TGTGCCAGCAGTTTAGCTAGTTATCCCCCCGATACGCAGTATTTT
-	TRBV20-1	TRBD2	TRBJ2-7	CSADTSGRFYEQYF	TGCAGTGCTGATACTAGCGGGAGGTTTTACGAGCAGTACTTC
-	TRBV5-6	TRBD2	TRBJ2-4	CASHPAGAKNIQYF	TGTGCCAGCCACCCAGCGGGAGCAAAAAACATTCAGTACTTC
few	TRBV6-5	-	TRBJ2-7	CASSYLGPFYEQYF	TGTGCCAGCAGTTACCTGGGACCTTTCTACGAGCAGTACTTC
-	TRBV7-9	TRBD2	TRBJ2-7	CASSLATASGSQYF	TGTGCCAGCAGCTTAGCGACGGCTAGCGGGAGTCAGTACTTC
few	TRBV6-1	-	TRBJ2-7	CASGDWSHEQYF	TGTGCCAGCGGGGACTGGAGCCACGAGCAGTACTTC
few	TRBV15	TRBD1	TRBJ2-7	CATSRGTGVYEQYF	TGTGCCACCAGCAGAGGGACAGGGGTCTACGAGCAGTACTTC
few	TRBV6-5	-	TRBJ1-5	CASSYPRGSGNQPQHF	TGTGCCAGCAGTTATCCCAGGGGCTCGGGCAATCAGCCCCAGCATTTT
few	TRBV10-1	TRBD1	TRBJ2-7	CATSNPLTGENEQYF	TGCGCCACCAGTAATCCTTTGACAGGGGAGAACGAGCAGTACTTC
-	TRBV15	TRBD2	TRBJ2-1	CATTGTSGFFNEQFF	TGTGCCACAACCGGGACTAGCGGGTTCTTCAATGAGCAGTTCTTC
-	TRBV11-2	TRBD2	TRBJ2-5	CASSFVAGGPEETQYF	TGTGCCAGCAGCTTCGTAGCGGGAGGGCCTGAAGAGACCCAGTACTTC
-	TRBV29-1	-	TRBJ2-3	CSGLWVDTQYF	TGCAGCGGCCTCTGGGTAGATACGCAGTATTTT
few	TRBV28	-	TRBJ2-7	CASSFRVTAYEQYF	TGTGCCAGCAGTTTCAGGGTGACTGCCTACGAGCAGTACTTC
few	TRBV29-1	TRBD2	TRBJ2-3	CSVRTSGGTDTQYF	TGCAGCGTGAGGACTAGCGGAGGCACAGATACGCAGTATTTT
-	TRBV14	-	TRBJ2-2	CASSRIGRTGTGELFF	TGTGCCAGCAGCCGAATCGGCAGGACCGGAACCGGGGAGCTGTTTTTT
-	TRBV15	TRBD1	TRBJ2-5	CATSRDLGTGHETQYF	TGTGCCACCAGCAGAGATCTCGGGACAGGGCACGAGACCCAGTACTTC
few	TRBV24-1	TRBD2	TRBJ2-7	CATSETGTSEHYEQYF	TGTGCCACCAGTGAGACCGGGACTAGCGAACACTACGAGCAGTACTTC
-	TRBV30	-	TRBJ1-2	CAWSPTTGGNGYTF	TGTGCCTGGAGTCCAACCACGGGCGGAAATGGCTACACCTTC
-	TRBV7-9	-	TRBJ1-2	CASSLTNYGYTF	TGTGCCAGCAGCTTGACTAACTATGGCTACACCTTC
-	TRBV6-5	-	TRBJ2-1	CASSYSPAGRHNEQFF	TGTGCCAGCAGTTACTCTCCAGCCGGGCGTCACAATGAGCAGTTCTTC
-	TRBV11-2	-	TRBJ1-2	CASNLFLGFPDSTPRTNYGYTF	TGTGCCAGCAACCTATTCCTAGGGTTTCCCGATAGCACCCCTCGCACTAACTATGGCTACACCTTC
-	TRBV7-2	-	TRBJ2-1	CASSYSGAFVGGDEQFF	TGTGCCAGCAGCTATAGCGGAGCCTTTGTGGGAGGCGATGAGCAGTTCTTC
-	TRBV7-9	TRBD2	TRBJ2-1	CASSLRAGVRDEQFF	TGTGCCAGCAGCTTACGAGCGGGAGTGAGGGATGAGCAGTTCTTC
-	TRBV6-2/TRBV6-3	TRBD2	TRBJ2-3	CAICGTSGSGTQYF	TGTGCCATTTGTGGGACTAGCGGGAGTGGTACGCAGTATTTT
-	TRBV27	TRBD1	TRBJ2-1	CASSWDRGFAEQFF	TGTGCCAGCAGCTGGGACAGGGGTTTCGCTGAGCAGTTCTTC
-	TRBV27	TRBD2	TRBJ2-7	CASSPGTSGSIRQYF	TGTGCCAGCAGTCCCGGGACTAGCGGGAGTATTCGGCAGTACTTC
-	TRBV4-3	TRBD2	TRBJ2-7	CASSPGPSGSTYEQYF	TGCGCCAGCAGCCCCGGCCCTAGCGGATCTACCTACGAGCAGTACTTC
-	TRBV6-1	TRBD1	TRBJ1-5	CASSRQGAGSNQPQHF	TGTGCCAGCAGTCGTCAGGGGGCTGGTAGCAATCAGCCCCAGCATTTT
-	TRBV5-4	-	TRBJ1-4	CASSIGPTGANEKLFF	TGTGCCAGCAGCATCGGACCGACTGGAGCTAATGAAAAACTGTTTTTT
-	TRBV4-3	-	TRBJ2-3	CASSPLLWGRTDTQYF	TGCGCCAGCAGCCCTCTCCTATGGGGCCGCACAGATACGCAGTATTTT
-	TRBV25-1	TRBD1	TRBJ2-1	CASSDGTGPWEQFF	TGTGCCAGCAGTGACGGGACAGGACCGTGGGAGCAGTTCTTC
-	TRBV4-3	-	TRBJ1-2	CASSQEAGSYGYTF	TGCGCCAGCAGCCAAGAGGCAGGCAGCTATGGCTACACCTTC
-	TRBV7-9	-	TRBJ2-7	CASSQFSDTYEQYF	TGTGCCAGCAGTCAGTTCTCGGACACCTACGAGCAGTACTTC
few	TRBV25-1	-	TRBJ1-5	CASSYRRNQPQHF	TGTGCCAGCAGTTACCGTAGGAATCAGCCCCAGCATTTT
-	TRBV18	-	TRBJ2-1	CASSPLLDTSSYNEQFF	TGTGCCAGCTCACCGCTCTTGGACACGAGCTCCTACAATGAGCAGTTCTTC
-	TRBV2	-	TRBJ2-3	CASDTGTWATDTQYF	TGTGCCAGCGATACAGGGACTTGGGCGACAGATACGCAGTATTTT